A selection of T cell receptor beta chains follows, all from one sample in a study of shared clonotypes between healthy human individuals. Here immunoSEQ multiplex PCR was the method, and the copy in TCRdb shows in-frame clones only, minus some. The sample lists 950,000 to 1,300,000 clones; 75% were seen once. The sequenced material came from memory CD4+ T cells sorted from blood. The receptors stem from a man between 18 and 29 years old in good health. The CDR3 runs from the conserved cysteine through the conserved F or W. The D gene is left open where the match is weak. Clone sizes are given selectively: once, few, many, or a class where the clone is expanded.

TRBJ2-5	-	-	TRBV11-3	TGTGCCAGCAGCTTAGAGTACCAAGAGACCCAGTACTTC	CASSLEYQETQYF
TRBJ2-2	-	-	TRBV5-4	TGTGCCAGCAGGCCCGCCGGGGGAATTCACACCGGGGAGCTGTTTTTT	CASRPAGGIHTGELFF
TRBJ1-2	-	-	TRBV27	TGTGCCAGCAGTTTATCCGCAGCGTCAATAAACTATGGCTACACCTTC	CASSLSAASINYGYTF
TRBJ2-5	-	-	TRBV6-4	TGTGCCAGCAGTGACTCGTCAAGGGGACTGGGGGAGACCCAGTACTTC	CASSDSSRGLGETQYF
TRBJ2-7	TRBD1	-	TRBV5-8	TGTGCCAGCAGCTTAGAGGGACAGCGCAATCAGTACTTC	CASSLEGQRNQYF
TRBJ2-2	-	-	TRBV5-1	TGCGCCAGCAGCTTGAAGGCAGAGAACACCGGGGAGCTGTTTTTT	CASSLKAENTGELFF
TRBJ2-2	-	-	TRBV7-2	TGTGCCAGCAGCTTTTCGGGTGGCACCGGGGAGCTGTTTTTT	CASSFSGGTGELFF
TRBJ2-7	-	-	TRBV6-6	TGTGCCAGCAGTTACTATCCAGGACGCGAGGGGCAGTACTTC	CASSYYPGREGQYF
TRBJ1-2	TRBD1	-	TRBV30	TGTGCGCGGGGACAGGGAGTTCTCGACTATGGCTACACCTTC	CARGQGVLDYGYTF
TRBJ2-2	-	-	TRBV5-4	TGTGCCAGCAGCCAATATGTGAAGGACACCGGGGAGCTGTTTTTT	CASSQYVKDTGELFF
TRBJ1-2	-	few	TRBV5-5	TGTGCCAGCAGCGTAGACAGCGTTGGCTACACCTTC	CASSVDSVGYTF
TRBJ2-3	-	once	TRBV5-6	TGTGCCAGCAGCTTTTCAGGGGGAGGTACGCAGTATTTT	CASSFSGGGTQYF
TRBJ1-5	-	-	TRBV2	TGTGCCAGCAGTGCTTTTATGGGGACCGACGAGATTTATAGCAATCAGCCCCAGCATTTT	CASSAFMGTDEIYSNQPQHF
TRBJ1-4	-	-	TRBV2	TGTGCCAGTAGAAGGGGGGCAGGAGGTGAAAAACTGTTTTTT	CASRRGAGGEKLFF
TRBJ1-1	-	-	TRBV28	TGTGCCAGCAGTTTGGCCCCCGAGAACACTGAAGCTTTCTTT	CASSLAPENTEAFF
TRBJ2-5	-	-	TRBV5-1	TGCGCCAGCAGTTCAGGAGGGGGCGAAGAGACCCAGTACTTC	CASSSGGGEETQYF
TRBJ2-2	TRBD1	once	TRBV30	TGTGCCTGGACCTCTCCCTTTCGGGACAGGGGCCCGAACACCGGGGAGCTGTTTTTT	CAWTSPFRDRGPNTGELFF
TRBJ1-2	-	few	TRBV12-5	TGTGCTAGTTCCCTCACGGTGGGGAGCTACACCTTC	CASSLTVGSYTF
TRBJ2-7	-	-	TRBV7-9	TGTGCCAGCAGCTTAGGGTCGTCCGAGCAGTACTTC	CASSLGSSEQYF
TRBJ2-7	-	once	TRBV7-2	TGTGCCAGCAGCTTAAACGGCGGCGCCTACGAGCAGTACTTC	CASSLNGGAYEQYF
TRBJ2-7	TRBD1	-	TRBV28	TGTGCCAGCAGCATAATCGGACAGGGTAGGGACTCCTACGAGCAGTACTTC	CASSIIGQGRDSYEQYF
TRBJ2-1	TRBD2	-	TRBV7-9	TGTGCCAGCAGCGTACAAGCGGGAAGCTCCTACAATGAGCAGTTCTTC	CASSVQAGSSYNEQFF